Each of the 8 T cell receptor beta chains below was sequenced from the same sample in a study of response to subunit inactivated influenza vaccine. One entry per CDR3 protein results from TCRdb running MiXCR on the RT-PCR reads. The sample carries around 570,000 distinct CDR3 sequences, 11% recorded once. These sequences were also reported in another study, on T cells expressing NK-cell markers. As reported in that work: Researchers built TCR beta cDNA using 5'RACE template switching with UMIs.

The source was PBMCs from blood, collected on the day of vaccination. The receptor source for this set is a man aged 50 to 59 who received an inactivated influenza vaccine.

This clonotype was detected a few times. This chain uses TRBV5-1 with TRBJ2-2, with 15 bases aligning to TRBD2. Trimming took 3 bases from V and 6 from J; bases not matched to a gene: 3. The CDR3 is made up of 16 amino acids. CDR1 is SGHRS, CDR2 YFSETQ, per germline. This CDR3 is CASSYGLAGGPGELFF. Here the CDR3 DNA reads TGCGCCAGCAGCTACGGACTAGCGGGGGGGCCCGGGGAGCTGTTTTTT.

This clonotype was detected many times. The chain links TRBV6-2 or TRBV6-3 to TRBJ2-5, with D possibly being TRBD1 (6 bases). The CDR3 loop spans 17 amino acids. Trimming left V 2 bases short and J 1 base short, with 17 bases between. CDR1 and CDR2 from the germline V gene are MNHEY and SVGEGT. CDR3 loop: CASSYVELGQSQETQYF. The CDR3 bases are TGTGCCAGCAGTTACGTCGAACTCGGACAGTCCCAAGAGACCCAGTACTTC.

V and J are TRBV11-2 and TRBJ2-1; 7 nucleotides align to TRBD1. The CDR3 has 13 amino acids. Trimming cost V 5 bases and J 6 bases; bases outside gene matches: 4. The V gene's germline CDR1 is SGHAT and CDR2 FQNNGV. The DNA for the CDR3 is TGTGCCAGCAGCCAGGACAGGAGCAATGAGCAGTTCTTC. Its protein is CASSQDRSNEQFF.

The chain joins TRBV3-1 to TRBJ2-4; 9 nucleotides line up with TRBD2. CDR3 length equals 15 residues. J lost 2 bases, V lost 4 bases, and 3 bases had no gene match. Germline loops: CDR1 LGHDT, CDR2 YNNKEL (reference sequence). As DNA, the CDR3 is TGTGCCAGCAGCCCGACTAGCGGATCCAAAAACATTCAGTACTTC. Encoded protein: CASSPTSGSKNIQYF.

The chain has TRBV12-3 or TRBV12-4 and TRBJ2-3; tentatively, D is TRBD1 (6 bases). The CDR3 is 11 residues long. V shed 3 bases and J shed 10 bases, with 8 bases lying between them. The CDR3 reads CASSLGASQYF. Written as DNA, the CDR3 is TGTGCCAGCAGTTTGGGGGCCTCGCAGTATTTT.

The genes are TRBV10-3 and TRBJ2-2; D is undetermined. Germline lookup yields CDR1 ENHRY and CDR2 SYGVKD. Deletions cut 3 bases from V and 3 bases from J, with 14 bases between. This CDR3 has 16 residues. CDR3 protein: CAISDDDPRYTGELFF. The CDR3 bases are TGTGCCATCAGTGACGACGACCCCCGGTACACCGGGGAGCTGTTTTTT.

This clonotype was observed a handful of times. V gene TRBV7-9 combines with J gene TRBJ1-1; D remains ambiguous. The germline gives CDR1 SEHNR, CDR2 FQNEAQ (reference sequence). V lost 4 bases to trimming and J lost 3 bases, with 6 bases between them. The CDR3 covers 12 residues. The CDR3, as DNA: TGTGCCAGCAGCTACGGGTACACTGAAGCTTTCTTT. It encodes CASSYGYTEAFF.

The chain carries TRBV6-2 or TRBV6-3 and TRBJ2-7; D possibly matches TRBD1 or TRBD2 (6 bases each). Germline CDR1 MNHEY, CDR2 SVGEGT. The CDR3 covers 16 residues. V was cut by 0 bases and J by 2 bases, with 14 bases left in between. In DNA form, the CDR3 reads TGTGCCAGCAGTTACTCGAGGTCGGGGGCACCCTACGAGCAGTACTTC. Translated, it gives CASSYSRSGAPYEQYF.